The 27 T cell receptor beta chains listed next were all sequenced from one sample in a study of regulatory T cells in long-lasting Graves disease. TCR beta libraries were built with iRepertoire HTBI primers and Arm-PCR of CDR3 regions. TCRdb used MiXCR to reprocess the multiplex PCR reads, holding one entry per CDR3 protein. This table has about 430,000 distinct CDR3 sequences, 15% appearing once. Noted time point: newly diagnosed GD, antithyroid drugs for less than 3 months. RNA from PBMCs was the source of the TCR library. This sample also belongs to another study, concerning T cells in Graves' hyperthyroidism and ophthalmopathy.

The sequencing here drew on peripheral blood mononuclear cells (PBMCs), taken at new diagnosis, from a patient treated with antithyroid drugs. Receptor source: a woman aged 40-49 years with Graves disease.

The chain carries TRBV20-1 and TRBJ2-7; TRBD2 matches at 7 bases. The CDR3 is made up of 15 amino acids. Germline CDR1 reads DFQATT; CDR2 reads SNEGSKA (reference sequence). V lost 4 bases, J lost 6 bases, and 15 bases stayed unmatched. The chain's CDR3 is CSAKTSSTPTTEQYF. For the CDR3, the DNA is TGCAGTGCTAAGACTAGCTCTACCCCTACTACCGAGCAGTACTTC.

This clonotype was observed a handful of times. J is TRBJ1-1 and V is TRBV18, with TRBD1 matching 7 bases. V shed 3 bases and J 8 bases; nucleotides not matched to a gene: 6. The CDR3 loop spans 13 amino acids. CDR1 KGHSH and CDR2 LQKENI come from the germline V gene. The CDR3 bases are TGTGCCAGCTCACCGGAGGGACAGTTAGAAGCTTTCTTT. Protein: CASSPEGQLEAFF.

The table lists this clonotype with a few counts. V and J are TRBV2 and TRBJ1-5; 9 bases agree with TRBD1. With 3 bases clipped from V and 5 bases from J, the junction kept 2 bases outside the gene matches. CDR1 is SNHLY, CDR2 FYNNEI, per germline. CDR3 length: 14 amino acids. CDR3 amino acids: CASSERQGDQPQHF. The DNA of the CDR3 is TGTGCCAGCAGTGAGAGACAGGGGGATCAGCCCCAGCATTTT. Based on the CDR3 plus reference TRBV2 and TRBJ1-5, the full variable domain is EPEVTQTPSHQVTQMGQEVILRCVPISNHLYFYWYRQILGQKVEFLVSFYNNEISEKSEIFDDQFSVERPDGSNFTLKIRSTKLEDSAMYFCASSERQGDQPQHFGDGTRLSIL.

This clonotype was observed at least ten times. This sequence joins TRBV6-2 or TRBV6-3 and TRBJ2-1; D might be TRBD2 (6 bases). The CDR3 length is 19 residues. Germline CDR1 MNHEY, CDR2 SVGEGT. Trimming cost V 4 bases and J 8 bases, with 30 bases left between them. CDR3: CASSSVRRVAVQRSDEQFF. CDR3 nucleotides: TGTGCCAGCAGTTCTGTGCGGAGGGTAGCGGTCCAAAGGTCGGATGAGCAGTTCTTC.

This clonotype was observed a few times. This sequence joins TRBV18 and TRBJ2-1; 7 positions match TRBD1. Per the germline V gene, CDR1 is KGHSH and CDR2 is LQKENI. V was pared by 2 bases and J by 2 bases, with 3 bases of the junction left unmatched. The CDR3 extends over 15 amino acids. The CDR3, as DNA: TGTGCCAGCTCACCAGAAGGGGGCGCCTACAATGAGCAGTTCTTC. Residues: CASSPEGGAYNEQFF.

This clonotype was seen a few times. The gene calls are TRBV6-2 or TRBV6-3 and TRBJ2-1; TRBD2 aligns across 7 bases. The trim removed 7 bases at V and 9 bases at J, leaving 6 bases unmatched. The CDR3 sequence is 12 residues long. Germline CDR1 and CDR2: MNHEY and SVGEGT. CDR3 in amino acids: CASTRTRGEQFF. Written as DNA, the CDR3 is TGTGCCAGCACCCGGACTAGAGGTGAGCAGTTCTTC.

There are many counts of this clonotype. CDR3 nucleotide sequence: TGTGCCAGCAGCGGCCGGGACACAAATTCACCCCTCCACTTT. Protein: CASSGRDTNSPLHF. The V and J genes are TRBV7-9 and TRBJ1-6; D may be TRBD1 (6 bases). Deletions cut 5 bases from V and 7 bases from J, with 12 bases between. Germline values: CDR1 SEHNR, CDR2 FQNEAQ (reference sequence). The CDR3 spans 14 residues.

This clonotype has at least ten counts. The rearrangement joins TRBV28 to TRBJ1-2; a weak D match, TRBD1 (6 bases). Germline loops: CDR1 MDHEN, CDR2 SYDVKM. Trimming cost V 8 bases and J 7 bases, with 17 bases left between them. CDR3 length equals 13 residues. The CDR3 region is CASVGRGVRGYTF. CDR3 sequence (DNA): TGTGCCAGCGTCGGTAGGGGGGTTCGTGGCTACACCTTC.

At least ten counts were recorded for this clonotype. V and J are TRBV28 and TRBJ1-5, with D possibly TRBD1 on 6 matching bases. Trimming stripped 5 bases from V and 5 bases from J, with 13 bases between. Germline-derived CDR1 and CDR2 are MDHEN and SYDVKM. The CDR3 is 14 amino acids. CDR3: CASSRRNRDQPQHF. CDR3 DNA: TGTGCCAGCAGTCGACGAAACAGGGATCAGCCCCAGCATTTT.

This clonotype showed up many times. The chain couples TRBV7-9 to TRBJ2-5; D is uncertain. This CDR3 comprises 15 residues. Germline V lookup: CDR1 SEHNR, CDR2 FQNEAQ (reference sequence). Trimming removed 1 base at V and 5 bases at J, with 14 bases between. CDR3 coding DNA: TGTGCCAGCAGCTTAGGACCCGCGGATTCGGAGACCCAGTACTTC. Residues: CASSLGPADSETQYF.

Written as DNA, the CDR3 is TGTGCCAGCAGTGAATTGGGAATGGCTTTCTTT. Its protein is CASSELGMAFF. V usage is TRBV6-2 or TRBV6-3 and J usage is TRBJ1-1; D unclear. The length of the CDR3 is 11 residues. V gave up 5 bases and J gave up 11 bases, with 12 bases separating them. CDR1 and CDR2 (germline): MNHEY, SVGEGT.

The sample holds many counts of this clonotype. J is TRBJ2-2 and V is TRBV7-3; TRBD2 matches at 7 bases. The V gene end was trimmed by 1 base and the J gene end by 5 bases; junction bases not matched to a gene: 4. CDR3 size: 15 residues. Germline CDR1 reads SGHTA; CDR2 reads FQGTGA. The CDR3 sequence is CASSLRFSGTGELFF. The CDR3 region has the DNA TGTGCCAGCAGCTTAAGGTTTAGCGGGACCGGGGAGCTGTTTTTT.

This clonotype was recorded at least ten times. The CDR3 loop reads CASSPAGQLENEQFF. The CDR3 DNA follows: TGTGCCAGCAGCCCAGCGGGACAACTGGAGAATGAGCAGTTCTTC. This chain links TRBV11-2 with TRBJ2-1, with D possibly being TRBD2 (7 bases). Trimming stripped 5 bases from V and 7 bases from J, with 18 bases between. From germline, CDR1 is SGHAT and CDR2 FQNNGV. The CDR3 contains 15 residues.

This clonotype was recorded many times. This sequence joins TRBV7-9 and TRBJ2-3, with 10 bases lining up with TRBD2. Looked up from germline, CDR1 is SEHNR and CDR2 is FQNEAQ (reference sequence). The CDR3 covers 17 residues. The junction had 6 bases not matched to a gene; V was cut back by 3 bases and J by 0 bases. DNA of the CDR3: TGTGCCAGCAGCTTCGACTGGACTAGCGGCAGCACAGATACGCAGTATTTT. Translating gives CASSFDWTSGSTDTQYF.

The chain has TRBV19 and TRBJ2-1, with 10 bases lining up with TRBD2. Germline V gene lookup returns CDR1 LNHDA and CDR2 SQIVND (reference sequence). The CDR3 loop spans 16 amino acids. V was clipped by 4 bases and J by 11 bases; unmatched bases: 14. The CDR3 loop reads CASSTGPEELAGKQFF. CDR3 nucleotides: TGTGCCAGTAGTACCGGCCCCGAAGAACTAGCGGGAAAGCAGTTCTTC.

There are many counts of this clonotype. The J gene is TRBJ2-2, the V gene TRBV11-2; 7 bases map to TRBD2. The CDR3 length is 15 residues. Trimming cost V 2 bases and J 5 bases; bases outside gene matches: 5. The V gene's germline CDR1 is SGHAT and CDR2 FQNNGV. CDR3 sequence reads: CASSLRQGGTGELFF. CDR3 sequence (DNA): TGTGCCAGCAGCTTACGGCAGGGAGGGACCGGGGAGCTGTTTTTT.

CDR3 bases: TGTGCCAGCAGCTTGGGTCTCTACGGAAACACCATATATTTT. This encodes CASSLGLYGNTIYF. This chain connects TRBV7-9 to TRBJ1-3; D remains ambiguous. The CDR3 totals 14 residues. V was pared by 3 bases and J by 4 bases, with 10 bases between. Germline CDR1 SEHNR, CDR2 FQNEAQ (reference sequence).

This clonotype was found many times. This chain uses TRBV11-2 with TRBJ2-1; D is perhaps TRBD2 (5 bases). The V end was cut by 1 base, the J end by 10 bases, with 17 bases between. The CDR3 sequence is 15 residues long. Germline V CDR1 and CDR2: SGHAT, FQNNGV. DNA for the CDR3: TGTGCCAGCAGCTTAGTTTGGGTCCCTAGAGGGGAGCAGTTCTTC. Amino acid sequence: CASSLVWVPRGEQFF.

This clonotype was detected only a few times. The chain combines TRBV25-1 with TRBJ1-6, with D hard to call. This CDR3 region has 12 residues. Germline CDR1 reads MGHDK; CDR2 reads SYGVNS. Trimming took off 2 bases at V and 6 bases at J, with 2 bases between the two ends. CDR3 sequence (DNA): TGTGCCAGCAGTGAACGTAATTCACCCCTCCACTTT. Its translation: CASSERNSPLHF.

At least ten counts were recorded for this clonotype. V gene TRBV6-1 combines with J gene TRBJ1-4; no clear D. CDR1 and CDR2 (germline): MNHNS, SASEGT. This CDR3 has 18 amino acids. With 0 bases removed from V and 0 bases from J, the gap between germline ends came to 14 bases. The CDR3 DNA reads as TGTGCCAGCAGTGAAGCTGTGCGGCTTCTGTCAACTAATGAAAAACTGTTTTTT. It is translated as CASSEAVRLLSTNEKLFF.

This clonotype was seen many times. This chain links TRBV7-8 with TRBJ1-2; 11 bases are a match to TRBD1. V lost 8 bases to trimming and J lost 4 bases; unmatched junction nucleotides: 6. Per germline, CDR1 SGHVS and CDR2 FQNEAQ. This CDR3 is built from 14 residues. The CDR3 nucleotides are TGTGCCAGCGGAGGACAGGGGGCATCCTATGGCTACACCTTC. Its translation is CASGGQGASYGYTF.

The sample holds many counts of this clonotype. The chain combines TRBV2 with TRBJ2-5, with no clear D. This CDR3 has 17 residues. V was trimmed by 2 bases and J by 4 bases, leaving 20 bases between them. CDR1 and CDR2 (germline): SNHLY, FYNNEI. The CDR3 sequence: CASSEIGSGGKGETQYF. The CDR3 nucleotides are TGTGCCAGCAGTGAAATCGGCTCGGGCGGAAAGGGAGAGACCCAGTACTTC.

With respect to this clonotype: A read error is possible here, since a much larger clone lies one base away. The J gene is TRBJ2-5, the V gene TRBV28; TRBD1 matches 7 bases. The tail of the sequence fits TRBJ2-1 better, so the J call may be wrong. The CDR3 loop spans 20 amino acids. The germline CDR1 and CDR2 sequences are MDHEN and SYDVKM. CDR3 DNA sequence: TGTGCCAGCAGTTTTCCCCCCACTCACAGGGGCCGCGATTTAAACAATGTGCAGTTCTTC. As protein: CASSFPPTHRGRDLNNVQFF.

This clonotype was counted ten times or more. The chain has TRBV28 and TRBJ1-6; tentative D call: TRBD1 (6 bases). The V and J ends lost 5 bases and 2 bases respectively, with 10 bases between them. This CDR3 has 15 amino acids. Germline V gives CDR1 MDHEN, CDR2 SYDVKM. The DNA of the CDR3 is TGTGCCAGCAGTCGAGGGGGTACCTATAATTCACCCCTCCACTTT. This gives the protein CASSRGGTYNSPLHF.

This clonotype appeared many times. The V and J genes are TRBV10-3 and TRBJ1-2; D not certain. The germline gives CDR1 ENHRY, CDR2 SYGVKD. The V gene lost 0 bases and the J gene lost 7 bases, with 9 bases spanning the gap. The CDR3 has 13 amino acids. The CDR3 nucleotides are TGTGCCATCAGTGAGTCAACCCCCTCTGGCTACACCTTC. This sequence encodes CAISESTPSGYTF.

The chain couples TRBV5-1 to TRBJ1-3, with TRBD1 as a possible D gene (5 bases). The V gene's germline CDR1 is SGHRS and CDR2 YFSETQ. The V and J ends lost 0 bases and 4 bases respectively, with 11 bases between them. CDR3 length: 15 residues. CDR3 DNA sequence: TGCGCCAGCAGCTTGGTACCAGGGAAGGGAAACACCATATATTTT. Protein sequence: CASSLVPGKGNTIYF. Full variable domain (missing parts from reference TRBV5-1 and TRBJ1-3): KAGVTQTPRYLIKTRGQQVTLSCSPISGHRSVSWYQQTPGQGLQFLFEYFSETQRNKGNFPGRFSGRQFSNSRSEMNVSTLELGDSALYLCASSLVPGKGNTIYFGEGSWLTVV.

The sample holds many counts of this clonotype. The DNA of the CDR3 is TGCAGTGCCGAAGACAGGATGGTCACTGAAGCTTTCTTT. It specifies CSAEDRMVTEAFF. V is TRBV20-1 and J is TRBJ1-1; possibly TRBD1 for D (6 bases). Deletions cut 6 bases from V and 4 bases from J, with 15 bases between. CDR3 length equals 13 residues. CDR1 is DFQATT, CDR2 SNEGSKA, per germline (reference sequence).